A selection of T cell receptor beta chains follows, all from one sample in a study of blood T cells in healthy people across ages. TCRdb re-called the 5' RACE reads through MiXCR, storing one row per CDR3 protein. The sample lists fewer than 1,000,000 distinct CDR3 sequences; 40% to 50% were seen once. The sample was blood. The receptor set was obtained from a man aged 55 to 69 in good health. Both conserved end residues are part of each CDR3. D genes are given only for firm matches. Clone size is given for some rows only: seen once, a few or many times, or a class if the clone is expanded.

TGTGCCAGCAGTTACTCGACGGGACCCATCACAGATACGCAGTATTTT	CASSYSTGPITDTQYF	TRBV6-5	.	TRBJ2-3	.
TGTGCCAGCAGCTTAGATTACGTAGGCTACACCTTC	CASSLDYVGYTF	TRBV7-2	.	TRBJ1-2	.
TGTGCCAGCAGCCAAGATCCCGGGGGACGCTATGGCTACACCTTC	CASSQDPGGRYGYTF	TRBV3-1	.	TRBJ1-2	few
TGTGCCAGCAGCCAACTGGAAGATACGCGGTATTTT	CASSQLEDTRYF	TRBV7-2	.	TRBJ2-3	once
TGTGCCAGCAGGCCCGACAGGGTCGTCAATCAGCCCCAGCATTTT	CASRPDRVVNQPQHF	TRBV27	TRBD1	TRBJ1-5	once
TGTGCCAGCAGCCCCGGACCCGGGGGCAATGAGCAGTACTTC	CASSPGPGGNEQYF	TRBV7-3	.	TRBJ2-5	once
TGTGCCAGCAGTTTAGGTTACACTGAAGCTTTCTTT	CASSLGYTEAFF	TRBV12-3/TRBV12-4	.	TRBJ1-1	many
TGTGCCAGCATAGCGCAGGGAGGGGCGATGAACACTGAAGCTTTCTTT	CASIAQGGAMNTEAFF	TRBV27	.	TRBJ1-1	.
TGTGCCAGCAGTTACTCCGGACGTTACAATGAGCAGTTCTTC	CASSYSGRYNEQFF	TRBV6-6	.	TRBJ2-1	few
TGCGCCAGCAGCCCAGGAGGGACTAGTGGCTACACCTTC	CASSPGGTSGYTF	TRBV5-1	.	TRBJ1-2	.
TGTGCCAGCAAGGCGCGACAGGGTTCACCCCTCCACTTT	CASKARQGSPLHF	TRBV19	TRBD1	TRBJ1-6	.
TGCGCCAGCAGCCAAGATCAGGGTTGGGAAAAACTGTTTTTT	CASSQDQGWEKLFF	TRBV4-1	.	TRBJ1-4	.
TGTGCCAGCAGCGTAGATGGGGGCTTTACTGAAGCTTTCTTT	CASSVDGGFTEAFF	TRBV9	.	TRBJ1-1	.
TGTGCCAGCAGCCAATTCAGACAGGGGGCAAAAGAGCAGTACTTC	CASSQFRQGAKEQYF	TRBV3-1	TRBD1	TRBJ2-7	.
TGTGCCAGCAGTTACTCAGCCTCTGGGGCCAACGTCCTGACTTTC	CASSYSASGANVLTF	TRBV6-2/TRBV6-3	.	TRBJ2-6	.
TGTGCCAGCAGCTTAGGTTTGGCCAGGGGTAACTATGGCTACACCTTC	CASSLGLARGNYGYTF	TRBV7-2	.	TRBJ1-2	.
TGCAGTGCCCCGCCCGAAGTGGGAACCCTGTATGGCTACACCTTC	CSAPPEVGTLYGYTF	TRBV20-1	.	TRBJ1-2	.
TGTGCCAGCAGCTTGACAGGGAATAGTGAAAAACTGTTTTTT	CASSLTGNSEKLFF	TRBV27	TRBD1	TRBJ1-4	many
TGCGCCAGCACCTGGACAAAGAACACCGGGGAGCTGTTTTTT	CASTWTKNTGELFF	TRBV5-1	.	TRBJ2-2	.
TGCGCCAGCAGCCAAGCGGACAGGAGGGGACCTGGGGCCAACGTCCTGACTTTC	CASSQADRRGPGANVLTF	TRBV4-3	.	TRBJ2-6	few
TGTGCCAGCAGTGACCCGGGAAGAGTCGATGGCTACACCTTC	CASSDPGRVDGYTF	TRBV6-6	.	TRBJ1-2	many
TGCAGCGTGGGGGTACCGGGACAGGGCTCCTACAATGAGCAGTTCTTC	CSVGVPGQGSYNEQFF	TRBV29-1	TRBD1	TRBJ2-1	few
TGTGCCAGCAGTTCTACAGGGGGAGGCTATGGCTACACCTTC	CASSSTGGGYGYTF	TRBV2	TRBD1	TRBJ1-2	few
TGCGCCAGCAGCTTGGATGGCAGGGCCTCCTACGAGCAGTACTTC	CASSLDGRASYEQYF	TRBV5-1	.	TRBJ2-7	few
TGTGCCAGCACTTCGCCGGGACAGCAAGAGACCCAGTACTTC	CASTSPGQQETQYF	TRBV5-6	TRBD1	TRBJ2-5	.
TGTGCCAGCGGGGGGGCTTCCTACAATGAGCAGTTCTTC	CASGGASYNEQFF	TRBV9	.	TRBJ2-1	few
TGCAGCGTCGGGGACAGATACTACGAGCAGTACTTC	CSVGDRYYEQYF	TRBV29-1	TRBD1	TRBJ2-7	.
TGTGCCATCAGTGAGAAAGAGACAGGGCTGAATGAGCAGTTCTTC	CAISEKETGLNEQFF	TRBV10-3	TRBD1	TRBJ2-1	.
TGTGCCAGCAGTTCCCTCAGACGACCCTACGAGCAGTACTTC	CASSSLRRPYEQYF	TRBV28	.	TRBJ2-7	.
TGTGCCAGCACCTCCAATCCGGGAGACTACGAGCAGTACTTC	CASTSNPGDYEQYF	TRBV7-2	.	TRBJ2-7	.
TGTGCCAGCAGTTTTGTGTCGGTCTCGGGGACTGAAGCTTTCTTT	CASSFVSVSGTEAFF	TRBV12-3/TRBV12-4	.	TRBJ1-1	.
TGCGCCAGCAGCCATCCCCCTGAGGGGGCCTCCTACAATGAGCAGTTCTTC	CASSHPPEGASYNEQFF	TRBV4-1	TRBD1	TRBJ2-1	many
TGTGCCAGCAGTGCGTCTAGGGGAGAGACCCAGTACTTC	CASSASRGETQYF	TRBV6-2/TRBV6-3	.	TRBJ2-5	few
TGTGCCAGCAGCCCCCAGGGGGCGGGCACTGAAGCTTTCTTT	CASSPQGAGTEAFF	TRBV7-2	TRBD1	TRBJ1-1	few
TGCGCCACCAGCAGAAACCTTATCTTAGCGGAGGAGACCCAGTACTTC	CATSRNLILAEETQYF	TRBV15	.	TRBJ2-5	.
TGTGCCAGCCATAGGACAGGGAGTAACCAAGAGACCCAGTACTTC	CASHRTGSNQETQYF	TRBV6-2/TRBV6-3	TRBD1	TRBJ2-5	.
TGTGCCAGCAGCGTGGGACTAGCGCACCAAGAGACCCAGTACTTC	CASSVGLAHQETQYF	TRBV12-3/TRBV12-4	TRBD2	TRBJ2-5	.
TGTGCCAGCACCAAAGACGAAGGCAGGGCGTCCTACGAGCAGTACTTC	CASTKDEGRASYEQYF	TRBV25-1	.	TRBJ2-7	few
TGTGCCAGCAGCTTAGAAATTGTTTACGAGCAGTACTTC	CASSLEIVYEQYF	TRBV7-2	.	TRBJ2-7	.
TGTGCCAGCAGTTACTCGAGGCGGAACACTGAAGCTTTCTTT	CASSYSRRNTEAFF	TRBV6-6	.	TRBJ1-1	.
TGTGCCAGCAGCCGACGGACAGGGGCTGGAGAGCAGTACTTC	CASSRRTGAGEQYF	TRBV7-2	TRBD1	TRBJ2-7	.